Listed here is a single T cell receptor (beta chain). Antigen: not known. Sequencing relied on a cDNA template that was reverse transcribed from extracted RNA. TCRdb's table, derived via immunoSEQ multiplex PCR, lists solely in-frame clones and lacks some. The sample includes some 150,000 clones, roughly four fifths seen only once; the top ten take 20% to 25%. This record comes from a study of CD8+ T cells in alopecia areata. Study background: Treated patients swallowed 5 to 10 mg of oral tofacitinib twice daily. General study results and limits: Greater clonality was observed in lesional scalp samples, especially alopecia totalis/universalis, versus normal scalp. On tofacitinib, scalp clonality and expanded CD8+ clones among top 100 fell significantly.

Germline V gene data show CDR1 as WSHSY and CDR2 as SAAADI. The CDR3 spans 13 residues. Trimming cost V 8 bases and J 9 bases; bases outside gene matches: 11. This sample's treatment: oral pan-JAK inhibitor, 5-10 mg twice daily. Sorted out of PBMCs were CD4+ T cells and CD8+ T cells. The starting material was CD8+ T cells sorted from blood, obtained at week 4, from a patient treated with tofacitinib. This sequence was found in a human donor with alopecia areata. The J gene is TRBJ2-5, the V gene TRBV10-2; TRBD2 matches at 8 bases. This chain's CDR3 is CASGTSAEEAQYF. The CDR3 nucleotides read TGCGCCAGCGGGACTAGTGCAGAGGAGGCCCAGTACTTC.